Given below is one T cell receptor (beta chain) in context. Trimming shortened V by 4 bases and J by 8 bases, and 11 bases separated the two germline ends. The length of the CDR3 is 12 residues. The sample belongs to a study of cytomegalovirus exposure and HLA in healthy donors. PCR involved 60 Vbeta and 13 Jbeta primers. Sequenced by immunoSEQ multiplex PCR; TCRdb stores in-frame clones only, minus some. Its table records about 130,000 clones. What was sequenced was PBMCs. The TCR was taken from a man aged 18-30 years in good health and CMV-seronegative. This chain links TRBV5-3 with TRBJ2-3; D is perhaps TRBD2 (6 bases). TRBV5-3 carries the ORF label, with uncertain function. CDR3 sequence: CARSRRGGTQYF. In DNA form, the CDR3 reads TGTGCCAGAAGCCGCCGGGGAGGTACGCAGTATTTT.